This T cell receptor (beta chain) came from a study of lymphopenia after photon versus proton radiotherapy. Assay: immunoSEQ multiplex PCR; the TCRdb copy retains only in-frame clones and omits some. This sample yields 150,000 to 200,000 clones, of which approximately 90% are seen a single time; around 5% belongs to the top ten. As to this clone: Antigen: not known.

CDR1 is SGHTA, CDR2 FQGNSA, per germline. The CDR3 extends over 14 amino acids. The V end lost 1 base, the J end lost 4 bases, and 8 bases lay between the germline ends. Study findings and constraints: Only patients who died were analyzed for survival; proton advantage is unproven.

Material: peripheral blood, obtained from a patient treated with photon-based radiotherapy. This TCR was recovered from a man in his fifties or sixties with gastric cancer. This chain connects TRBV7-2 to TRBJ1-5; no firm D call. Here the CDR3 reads CASSLGQRNQPQHF. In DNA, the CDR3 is TGTGCCAGCAGCTTAGGGCAGAGAAATCAGCCCCAGCATTTT. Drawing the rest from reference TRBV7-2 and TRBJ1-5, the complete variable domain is GAGVSQSPSNKVTEKGKDVELRCDPISGHTALYWYRQSLGQGLEFLIYFQGNSAPDKSGLPSDRFSAERTGGSVSTLTIQRTQQEDSAVYLCASSLGQRNQPQHFGDGTRLSIL.